One sample yielded the 25 T cell receptor beta chains listed below, sequenced in a study of early T cells in non-severe SARS-CoV-2 infection. Via MiXCR, TCRdb re-called the 5' RACE reads, giving one row per CDR3 protein. The sample has 56,000 or so distinct CDR3 sequences, over 9.5% seen once. Sequenced input: whole blood. These receptors came from an adult who was a healthcare worker with PCR-confirmed SARS-CoV-2 infection or an uninfected control (not recorded which).

This clonotype was seen many times. The V gene is TRBV13, the J gene TRBJ2-4; TRBD1 aligns across 9 bases. V dropped 3 bases and J dropped 1; count of bases not matched to a gene: 10. This CDR3 is 18 amino acids long. Per germline, CDR1 PRHDT and CDR2 FYEKMQ (reference sequence). In DNA, the CDR3 is TGTGCCAGCAGCTTTAGCCGACGGACAGGGGAGGCCAAAAACATTCAGTACTTC. Translation: CASSFSRRTGEAKNIQYF.

The chain links TRBV7-3 to TRBJ2-7; 7 bases align to TRBD2. V was clipped by 2 bases and J by 4 bases; unmatched bases: 8. The germline V gene encodes CDR1 SGHTA and CDR2 FQGTGA. CDR3 length: 15 amino acids. CDR3 loop: CASSLEGGPLYEQYF. The CDR3 region has the DNA TGTGCCAGCAGCTTAGAGGGAGGGCCCTTATACGAGCAGTACTTC.

The chain has TRBV18 and TRBJ2-7; 12 nucleotides align to TRBD2. CDR1 is KGHSH and CDR2 is LQKENI in the germline V gene. This CDR3 is 16 amino acids long. Trimming took 6 bases from V and 2 from J; bases not matched to a gene: 8. DNA of the CDR3: TGTGCCAGCTCGACGGGATCTAGCGGGAGGGCCTACGAGCAGTACTTC. Its protein product is CASSTGSSGRAYEQYF.

The chain links TRBV4-3 to TRBJ2-6, with unresolved D. Trimming shortened V by 0 bases and J by 0 bases, and 9 bases separated the two germline ends. Germline V lookup: CDR1 LGHNA, CDR2 YSLEER. The CDR3 has 17 residues. The CDR3 reads CASSQDLPHSGANVLTF. Here the CDR3 DNA reads TGCGCCAGCAGCCAAGATCTTCCCCACTCTGGGGCCAACGTCCTGACTTTC.

The table lists this clonotype with many counts. This chain connects TRBV6-1 to TRBJ2-3; D is ambiguous. V dropped 6 bases and J dropped 2 bases, with 6 bases sitting between them. Germline CDR1 reads MNHNS; CDR2 reads SASEGT. This CDR3 contains 12 residues. The CDR3 here is CASSRLTDTQYF. The CDR3 DNA reads TGTGCCAGCAGCCGGCTCACAGATACGCAGTATTTT.

Of note for this clonotype: This may arise from a read error, as a much more abundant clone is one base away. CDR3 amino acids: CASRAGATNNGYTF. In DNA form, the CDR3 reads TGCGCCAGCCGGGCCGGGGCGACCAACAATGGCTACACCTTC. V gene TRBV5-1 combines with J gene TRBJ1-2; TRBD1 is a possible D gene (5 bases). This CDR3 has 14 amino acids. Germline CDR1 and CDR2: SGHRS and YFSETQ. V lost 7 bases and J lost 6, with 19 bases in between.

This clonotype occurred many times. This rearrangement joins TRBV7-6 to TRBJ1-1, with TRBD1 identical over 7 bases. Germline-derived CDR1 and CDR2 are SGHVS and FNYEAQ. The length of the CDR3 is 14 residues. The trim removed 1 base at V and 3 bases at J, leaving 2 bases unmatched. CDR3 residues: CASSLGGTDTEAFF. CDR3 coding DNA: TGTGCCAGCAGCTTAGGGGGGACAGACACTGAAGCTTTCTTT.

The chain links TRBV18 to TRBJ1-4; TRBD1 might be the D (5 bases). CDR3 length: 15 residues. CDR1 is KGHSH and CDR2 is LQKENI in the germline V gene. V shed 6 bases and J shed 9 bases, with 20 bases lying between them. DNA of the CDR3: TGTGCCAGCTCCCAAGAGTCCGGGGCAGCTCAAAAACTGTTTTTT. Translation gives CASSQESGAAQKLFF.

This clonotype was recorded many times. The chain couples TRBV10-3 to TRBJ2-1; TRBD1 matches at 8 bases. The CDR3 extends over 15 amino acids. V trimming: 5 bases; J trimming: 0 bases; junction bases outside the gene matches: 3. The V gene's germline CDR1 is ENHRY and CDR2 SYGVKD. The CDR3 bases are TGTGCCATCAGTTTAGGACAGGGCTCCTACAATGAGCAGTTCTTC. Its protein product is CAISLGQGSYNEQFF.

This clonotype turned up a few times. The genes are TRBV30 and TRBJ1-1; D is uncertain. The germline gives CDR1 GTSNPN, CDR2 SVGIG (reference sequence). CDR3 length: 13 amino acids. Trimming shortened V by 0 bases and J by 1 base, and 6 bases separated the two germline ends. The CDR3 sequence: CAWSVQTNTEAFF. CDR3 DNA sequence: TGTGCCTGGAGTGTACAGACGAACACTGAAGCTTTCTTT.

There are many counts of this clonotype. The V call is TRBV29-1, the J call TRBJ2-4; D may be TRBD1 (6 bases). Trimming took 6 bases from V and 13 from J, leaving 19 bases between them. Per the germline V gene, CDR1 is SQVTM and CDR2 is ANQGSEA. This CDR3 has 12 amino acids. The CDR3 is CSVIRGDVRQYF. CDR3 in DNA: TGCAGCGTGATCAGGGGCGATGTTCGACAGTACTTC. Supplemented by reference TRBV29-1 and TRBJ2-4, the full variable domain reads SAVISQKPSRDICQRGTSLTIQCQVDSQVTMMFWYRQQPGQSLTLIATANQGSEATYESGFVIDKFPISRPNLTFSTLTVSNMSPEDSSIYLCSVIRGDVRQYFGAGTRLSVL.

This clonotype was seen many times. The chain links TRBV6-2 or TRBV6-3 to TRBJ1-5; no clear D. The V gene lost 6 bases and the J gene lost 2 bases, with 14 bases spanning the gap. Germline CDR1 MNHEY, CDR2 SVGEGT. The CDR3 has 15 amino acids. The CDR3 loop is CASRTPRSGNQPQHF. The DNA of the CDR3 is TGTGCCAGCAGGACTCCGCGGTCTGGCAATCAGCCCCAGCATTTT.

The rearrangement joins TRBV6-6 to TRBJ2-1; D is unclear. The CDR3 covers 12 residues. Germline CDR1 reads MNHNY; CDR2 reads SVGAGI (reference sequence). Trimming took off 6 bases at V and 8 bases at J, with 11 bases between the two ends. The CDR3 here is CASSPTSDEQFF. The CDR3 nucleotides read TGTGCCAGCAGCCCCACCAGTGATGAGCAGTTCTTC.

This sequence joins TRBV7-9 and TRBJ2-7; no definite D call. CDR1 and CDR2 (germline): SEHNR, FQNEAQ (reference sequence). Trimming took 7 bases from V and 5 from J, leaving 12 bases between them. This CDR3 is 12 amino acids long. CDR3 sequence: CASTTKGNEQYF. DNA for the CDR3: TGTGCCAGCACCACCAAAGGGAACGAGCAGTACTTC.

V usage is TRBV7-9 and J usage is TRBJ2-7; TRBD2 is a possible D gene (6 bases). The CDR3 length is 12 residues. Trimming stripped 5 bases from V and 5 bases from J, with 10 bases between. The V gene's germline CDR1 is SEHNR and CDR2 FQNEAQ (reference sequence). The DNA of the CDR3 is TGTGCCAGCAGCCTATCGGGGGACGAGCAGTACTTC. Translated: CASSLSGDEQYF.

The chain combines TRBV20-1 with TRBJ2-7, with 10 bases that match TRBD1. Germline V gene data show CDR1 as DFQATT and CDR2 as SNEGSKA (reference sequence). The CDR3 is made up of 16 amino acids. After removal of 6 bases from V and 3 bases from J, the junction contained 14 bases not matched to a gene. The CDR3 loop reads CSAWDRDRGLIYEQYF. The CDR3 DNA is TGCAGTGCCTGGGACCGGGACAGGGGCCTCATCTACGAGCAGTACTTC.

This chain joins TRBV11-2 and TRBJ2-5; 8 bases line up with TRBD1. Trimming removed 6 bases from V and 5 bases from J; junction bases left unmatched: 8. This CDR3 is 14 amino acids long. The germline CDR1 and CDR2 sequences are SGHAT and FQNNGV. CDR3 region: CASRGQGAMETQYF. The CDR3 region has the DNA TGTGCCAGCAGGGGGCAGGGGGCTATGGAGACCCAGTACTTC. Supplemented by reference TRBV11-2 and TRBJ2-5, the full variable domain reads EAGVAQSPRYKIIEKRQSVAFWCNPISGHATLYWYQQILGQGPKLLIQFQNNGVVDDSQLPKDRFSAERLKGVDSTLKIQPAKLEDSAVYLCASRGQGAMETQYFGPGTRLLVL.

This clonotype has more than one count but fewer than ten. The chain has TRBV5-6 and TRBJ1-6; D is unresolved. The germline V gene has CDR1 SGHDT and CDR2 YYEEEE. V was pared by 1 base and J by 9 bases, with 14 bases between. This CDR3 is built from 15 residues. The CDR3 is CASSLFWELTSPLHF. CDR3 nucleotide sequence: TGTGCCAGCAGCTTGTTCTGGGAATTAACTTCACCCCTCCACTTT.

This clonotype was observed a few times. J is TRBJ2-3 and V is TRBV9, with a tentative D call TRBD2 (6 bases). V was clipped by 1 base and J by 4 bases, with 19 bases between them. This CDR3 is 17 amino acids long. Germline CDR1 and CDR2: SGDLS and YYNGEE. The CDR3 coding sequence is TGTGCCAGCAGCGTACACGAGGTCCCCGCGGGATCAGATACGCAGTATTTT. Translation: CASSVHEVPAGSDTQYF.

V and J are TRBV2 and TRBJ1-3; D uncertain. Deletions cut 8 bases from V and 0 bases from J, with 5 bases between. Germline V CDR1 and CDR2: SNHLY, FYNNEI. The CDR3 sequence is 12 residues long. CDR3 sequence reads: CASGFSGNTIYF. CDR3 coding DNA: TGTGCCAGCGGTTTCTCTGGAAACACCATATATTTT.

This clonotype was recorded at least ten times. This chain joins TRBV20-1 and TRBJ2-1; D not certain. V lost 6 bases and J lost 6, with 21 bases in between. Germline values: CDR1 DFQATT, CDR2 SNEGSKA (reference sequence). This CDR3 spans 15 amino acids. The DNA of the CDR3 is TGCAGTGCCACGTCCTGGGTTACTGTGGGCAATGAGCAGTTCTTC. Translating it yields CSATSWVTVGNEQFF.

This clonotype was counted between two and nine times. The chain combines TRBV5-1 with TRBJ2-1; maybe TRBD2 (5 bases). CDR3 length: 16 amino acids. Germline V lookup: CDR1 SGHRS, CDR2 YFSETQ. V shed 4 bases and J shed 2 bases, with 16 bases lying between them. The CDR3 coding sequence is TGCGCCAGCAGCCCTCCCGGGGTGACGGCCTACAATGAGCAGTTCTTC. This translates into CASSPPGVTAYNEQFF. Looking up the rest from reference TRBV5-1 and TRBJ2-1 gives the full variable domain: KAGVTQTPRYLIKTRGQQVTLSCSPISGHRSVSWYQQTPGQGLQFLFEYFSETQRNKGNFPGRFSGRQFSNSRSEMNVSTLELGDSALYLCASSPPGVTAYNEQFFGPGTRLTVL.

This clonotype occurred a few times. The V gene is TRBV29-1, the J gene TRBJ2-7; 7 nucleotides line up with TRBD1. The V gene end was trimmed by 2 bases and the J gene end by 6 bases; junction bases not matched to a gene: 10. The CDR3 sequence is 14 residues long. Germline CDR1 SQVTM, CDR2 ANQGSEA. The CDR3 spells CSVESNRGIGEQYF. CDR3 DNA: TGCAGCGTTGAATCCAACAGGGGAATCGGCGAGCAGTACTTC.

This sequence joins TRBV29-1 and TRBJ1-1; no reliable D call. The CDR3 covers 10 residues. V lost 6 bases, J lost 4 bases, and 6 bases lay in between. Germline V gene lookup returns CDR1 SQVTM and CDR2 ANQGSEA. The chain's CDR3 is CSVLVTEAFF. DNA for the CDR3: TGCAGCGTCCTGGTCACTGAAGCTTTCTTT.

By sample share, this clonotype is medium-sized (0.01 to 0.1%). V usage is TRBV2 and J usage is TRBJ2-1, with a possible D match to TRBD2 (6 bases). The CDR3 has 15 residues. Germline V gives CDR1 SNHLY, CDR2 FYNNEI. Trimming cost V 3 bases and J 3 bases, with 12 bases left between them. CDR3 coding DNA: TGTGCCAGCAGTGATACGGCGGGATACTACAATGAGCAGTTCTTC. Translated, it gives CASSDTAGYYNEQFF.